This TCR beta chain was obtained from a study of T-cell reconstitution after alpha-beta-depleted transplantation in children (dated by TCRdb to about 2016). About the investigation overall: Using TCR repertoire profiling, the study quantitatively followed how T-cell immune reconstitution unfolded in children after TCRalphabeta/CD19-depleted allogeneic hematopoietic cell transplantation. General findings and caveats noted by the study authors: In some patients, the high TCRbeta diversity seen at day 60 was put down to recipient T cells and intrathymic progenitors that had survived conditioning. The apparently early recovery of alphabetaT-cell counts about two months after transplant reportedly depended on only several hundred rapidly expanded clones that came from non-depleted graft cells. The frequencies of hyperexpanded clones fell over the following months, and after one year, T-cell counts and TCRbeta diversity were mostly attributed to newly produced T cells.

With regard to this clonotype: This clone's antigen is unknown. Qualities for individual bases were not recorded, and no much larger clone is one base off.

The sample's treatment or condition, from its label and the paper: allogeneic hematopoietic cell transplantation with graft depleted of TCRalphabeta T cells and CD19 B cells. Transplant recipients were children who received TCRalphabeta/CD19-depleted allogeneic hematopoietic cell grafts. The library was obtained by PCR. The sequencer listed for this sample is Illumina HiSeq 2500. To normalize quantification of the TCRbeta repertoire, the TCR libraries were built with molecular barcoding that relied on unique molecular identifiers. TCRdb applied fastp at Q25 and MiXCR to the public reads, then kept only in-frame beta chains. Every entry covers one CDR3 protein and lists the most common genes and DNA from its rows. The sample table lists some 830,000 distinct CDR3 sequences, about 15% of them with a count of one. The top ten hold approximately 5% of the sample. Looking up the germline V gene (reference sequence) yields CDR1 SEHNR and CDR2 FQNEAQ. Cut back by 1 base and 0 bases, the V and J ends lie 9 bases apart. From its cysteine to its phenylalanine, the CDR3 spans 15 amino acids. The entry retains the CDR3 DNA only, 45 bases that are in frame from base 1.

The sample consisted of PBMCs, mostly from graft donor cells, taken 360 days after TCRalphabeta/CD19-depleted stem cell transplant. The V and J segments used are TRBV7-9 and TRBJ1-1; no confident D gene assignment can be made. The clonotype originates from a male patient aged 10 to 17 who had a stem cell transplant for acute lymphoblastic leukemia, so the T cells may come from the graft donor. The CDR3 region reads CASSLVRIMNTEAFF. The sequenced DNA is TGTGCCAGCAGCTTAGTTCGGATTATGAACACTGAAGCTTTCTTT.